This TCR beta chain was sequenced in a study of T cell responses to AZD1222 COVID-19 vaccine. From germline, CDR1 is SGHTA and CDR2 FQGNSA. The CDR3 loop spans 16 amino acids. With V trimmed by 4 bases and J by 7 bases, 6 bases remained unmatched. Sequencing used immunoSEQ multiplex PCR; TCRdb keeps in-frame clones, though not all of them. The sample yields 80,000 or so clones, roughly 90% seen once. For this clone: Its specificity is not known.

Second-dose recipients at about 4 or about 12 weeks were treated as one pooled group. Overall study results and limits: Close to half of all spike-specific TCRs reportedly target regions of the variants that are unmutated. Dominant CD4 TCR responses targeted spike regions 160-218 and 743-854.

The receptor comes from an adult who received the AZD1222 COVID-19 vaccine. Material: peripheral blood, obtained 28 days after the second AZD1222 dose. The chain combines TRBV7-2 with TRBJ2-1, with 14 nucleotides matching TRBD2. Here the CDR3 reads CASSSRLAGGRNEQFF. Written as DNA, the CDR3 is TGTGCCAGCAGCTCGCGACTAGCGGGAGGGAGGAATGAGCAGTTCTTC.